The entry below gives a single TCR beta chain sequence along with its context. Its cognate antigen is unknown. Only in-frame clones appear in the TCRdb table, and some are missing; sequencing was by immunoSEQ multiplex PCR. The table has more than 110,000 clones, around 91% seen once. The data originate from a study of T cell responses to AZD1222 COVID-19 vaccine. Study as a whole: It was second doses at about 4 or about 12 weeks that were pooled. Study-wide results and caveats: Variant regions that are unmutated are reportedly the target of nearly half of spike-specific TCRs. Mostly white British, mostly female donors; authors suggested clonal diversity may be underestimated. Repertoires were obtained solely post-peak T cell response.

V was clipped by 6 bases and J by 3 bases; unmatched bases: 5. This CDR3 has 13 residues. The chain carries TRBV5-3 and TRBJ2-5, with 7 bases fitting TRBD1. TRBV5-3 is assigned to the ORF class and has an uncertain function. The material sequenced was peripheral blood, taken on day 0 of AZD1222 vaccination. The receptor was derived from an adult in good health. The CDR3, as DNA: TGTGCCAGAATCGACGACAGGGAAGAGACCCAGTACTTC. Its translation: CARIDDREETQYF.